These T cell receptor beta chains were read from a single sample in a study of Tregs in tolerant kidney transplant recipients. Using immunoSEQ multiplex PCR, the repertoire was profiled, and TCRdb retains in-frame clones only, with some absent. The table records about 46,000 clones, 91% of them present only once. The material sequenced was Tregs from blood. The receptor set was obtained from a human donor in good health. The conserved cysteine and the conserved F or W are not part of the CDR3 here.

v_call cdr3_aa
TRBV7-9 ASSLFDRYSPLH
TRBV10-1 ASSEPGSGPNEQF
TRBV5-1 ASSLGGFYEQY
TRBV4-2 ASSQGDGLNTEAF
TRBV5-6 ASSLVKGAGMNTEAF
TRBV25-1 ASSDQAEAF
TRBV7-2 ASSQQWLAF
TRBV18 ASSPDRVQPQH
TRBV7-9 ASSPIGGGREQY
TRBV6-5 ASSSGTFPDTQY
TRBV30 AWSRTGLNQPQH
TRBV6-6 ASSYPRDRVRGYT
TRBV4-1 ASSRSGNNNEQF
TRBV6-1 ASSEFLAGDTQY
TRBV9 ASSVEAQGRKF
TRBV7-2 ASSRGTLEKLF
TRBV6-5 ASSYSVQGSNTIY
TRBV9 ASSAYSGLAGKAWETQY
TRBV10-3 ATGSEREQY
TRBV7-3 ASSLSVVPGANVLT
TRBV7-6 ASSLIRGDQETQY
TRBV7-7 ASSSGTALIYEQY
TRBV7-2 ASSFGTVSYEQY
TRBV9 ASSQTSSSTEAF
TRBV5-1 ASSVGTPGSQPQH
TRBV10-2 ATQRGGAWQY
TRBV6-5 ASGTGPTYEQY
TRBV5-1 ASSPTGGIIMETQY
TRBV27 ASSLSLALGNLEQF
TRBV18 ASFMTSGNTIY
TRBV11-2 ASSPRTFQETQY
TRBV29-1 SGGDRVGTEAF
TRBV9 ASSVGAGIGGQETQY
TRBV5-1 ASSFLLAGGPFGETQY
TRBV11-3 ASSLGLHSYEQY
TRBV19 ASKGDGDNQPQH
TRBV6-5 ASSYLGQGYSPLH
TRBV18 ASSPLAFDGELF
TRBV7-2 ASSPTSGRLNNEQF